These 10 T cell receptor beta chains were all obtained from the same sample, sequenced in a study of blood T cell repertoires in COVID-19. This table comes from immunoSEQ multiplex PCR, and its TCRdb copy is limited to in-frame clones, with some not included. The table records 150,000 to 200,000 clones, about 90% of them present only once. Material: peripheral blood. Receptors originate from a man in his sixties or seventies with active or convalescent COVID-19.

The chain recombines TRBV7-2 with TRBJ2-5; possible D gene TRBD2, 6 bases. Trimming took off 9 bases at V and 2 bases at J, with 13 bases between the two ends. CDR3 length equals 13 residues. From germline, CDR1 is SGHTA and CDR2 FQGNSA. CDR3 nucleotide sequence: TGTGCCAGTGCCTCGGGGGTACAAGAGACCCAGTACTTC. Translation: CASASGVQETQYF.

The chain uses TRBV6-2 or TRBV6-3 and TRBJ1-1; TRBD1 might be the D (6 bases). The CDR3 sequence is 13 residues long. The germline gives CDR1 MNHEY, CDR2 SVGEGT. Trimming cost V 2 bases and J 10 bases, with 14 bases left between them. The CDR3 spells CASSYNRAKGAFF. The CDR3 nucleotides read TGTGCCAGCAGTTACAACAGGGCTAAGGGAGCTTTCTTT.

The V and J genes are TRBV15 and TRBJ2-7; D might be TRBD2 (6 bases). This CDR3 region has 15 residues. Deletions cut 1 base from V and 2 bases from J, with 12 bases between. CDR1 is LNHNV, CDR2 YYDKDF, per germline (reference sequence). Here the CDR3 reads CATSRGGGTPYEQYF. The CDR3 coding sequence is TGTGCCACCAGCAGAGGAGGCGGGACCCCCTACGAGCAGTACTTC.

J is TRBJ2-3 and V is TRBV11-2, with D possibly TRBD2 on 6 matching bases. Trimming removed 3 bases from V and 0 bases from J, with 10 bases in between. CDR3 size: 15 residues. Germline CDR1 reads SGHAT; CDR2 reads FQNNGV. Here the CDR3 reads CASSLGTPSTDTQYF. CDR3 bases: TGTGCCAGCAGCTTGGGGACTCCAAGCACAGATACGCAGTATTTT.

The rearrangement uses TRBV6-2 or TRBV6-3 and TRBJ1-2; TRBD1 agrees at 7 bases. The CDR3 runs 13 residues. Germline CDR1 reads MNHEY; CDR2 reads SVGEGT. Trimming cost V 4 bases and J 5 bases; bases outside gene matches: 4. In DNA form, the CDR3 reads TGTGCCAGCAGTTCGGGACAGCTATATGGCTACACCTTC. Translation gives CASSSGQLYGYTF.

The rearrangement links TRBV6-5 to TRBJ2-2; 8 nucleotides align to TRBD1. Germline V gene sequence: CDR1 MNHEY, CDR2 SVGAGI. The CDR3 is 14 amino acids. Unmatched junction bases numbered 2, after V lost 2 bases and J lost 6 bases. The CDR3 DNA reads as TGTGCCAGCAGTTACACGGACAGGGCCGGGGAGCTGTTTTTT. This gives the protein CASSYTDRAGELFF.

This clone turned up a few times. V usage is TRBV7-8 and J usage is TRBJ1-3, with D possibly being TRBD1 (5 bases). Germline assignment: CDR1 SGHVS and CDR2 FQNEAQ. The ends were cut back, 1 base at V and 0 bases at J, with 10 bases in the middle. This CDR3 is 16 amino acids long. The CDR3 loop reads CASSLVGGVSGNTIYF. Written as DNA, the CDR3 is TGTGCCAGCAGCTTAGTGGGAGGGGTCTCTGGAAACACCATATATTTT. Drawing the rest from reference TRBV7-8 and TRBJ1-3, the complete variable domain is GAGVSQSPRYKVAKRGQDVALRCDPISGHVSLFWYQQALGQGPEFLTYFQNEAQLDKSGLPSDRFFAERPEGSVSTLKIQRTQQEDSAVYLCASSLVGGVSGNTIYFGEGSWLTVV.

The V gene is TRBV5-1, the J gene TRBJ2-3; tentative D call: TRBD2 (5 bases). Germline V lookup: CDR1 SGHRS, CDR2 YFSETQ. The CDR3 covers 15 residues. Trimming took off 5 bases at V and 5 bases at J, with 18 bases between the two ends. The CDR3 DNA reads as TGCGCCAGCAGACTGGAGGCCCTCGGTGGAGATACGCAGTATTTT. This encodes CASRLEALGGDTQYF. The whole variable domain, filled in from reference TRBV5-1 and TRBJ2-3, reads KAGVTQTPRYLIKTRGQQVTLSCSPISGHRSVSWYQQTPGQGLQFLFEYFSETQRNKGNFPGRFSGRQFSNSRSEMNVSTLELGDSALYLCASRLEALGGDTQYFGPGTRLTVL.

The chain joins TRBV5-1 to TRBJ1-2; D is possibly TRBD1 (5 bases). CDR3 size: 14 residues. V shed 4 bases and J shed 3 bases, with 13 bases lying between them. CDR1 is SGHRS, CDR2 YFSETQ, per germline. The CDR3 region is CASSPASGDYGYTF. The CDR3 bases are TGCGCCAGCAGCCCCGCGTCGGGGGACTATGGCTACACCTTC.

V usage is TRBV7-9 and J usage is TRBJ2-5, with D tentatively TRBD2 (6 bases). The CDR3 loop spans 13 amino acids. In germline, CDR1 is SEHNR, CDR2 FQNEAQ (reference sequence). Trimming shortened V by 5 bases and J by 5 bases, and 12 bases separated the two germline ends. The CDR3 DNA sequence: TGTGCCAGCAGCCCGGGGGTGTGGGAGACCCAGTACTTC. Translated, it gives CASSPGVWETQYF. The full variable domain, its missing parts supplied by reference TRBV7-9 and TRBJ2-5, is DTGVSQNPRHKITKRGQNVTFRCDPISEHNRLYWYRQTLGQGPEFLTYFQNEAQLEKSRLLSDRFSAERPKGSFSTLEIQRTEQGDSAMYLCASSPGVWETQYFGPGTRLLVL.